What follows is one TCR beta chain and its context. Its antigen is still unknown. Germline and junction disagree at one end, which may indicate a read error. This sample also contains other DNA sequences that code for the same CDR3. The method was immunoSEQ multiplex PCR; TCRdb's version includes in-frame clones alone and lacks a portion of them. In the table there are approximately 2,000,000 clones, less than 95% of which are singletons. This specimen belongs to a study of shared clonotypes between healthy human individuals. Study-wide background: Researchers drew samples from two women and a few men aged 18 to 49. Whole-study results and caveats: The represented genetic and exposure-history diversity was limited by the small number of donors.

The source is a man between 18 and 35 years old in good health. Some clones in this sample may be carry-over from other donors' samples. The sequencing sample was made of naive CD4+ T cells from PBMCs. Subset here: CD45RA+ positively selected.

The CDR3 bases are TGCGCCAGCAGTCAAGGGGTAGCGGGAGCTTACGAGCAGTACTTC. This encodes CASSQGVAGAYEQYF. The rearrangement links TRBV4-3 to TRBJ2-7; 9 nucleotides match TRBD2. Germline CDR1 reads LGHNA; CDR2 reads YSLEER. The CDR3 totals 15 residues.